This T cell receptor (beta chain) was identified in a study of T cell repertoires in ileal Crohn's disease. Notes on the study in general: Compared with CD4 T cells, sorted CD8 cells carried more expanded clones.

Measured with immunoSEQ multiplex PCR; TCRdb has only the in-frame clones, and not every one. Of 6,000 or so clones listed, approximately 88% were seen once; the top ten hold 0.83%. About this clone: Antigen specificity is unknown.

The V gene lost 6 bases and the J gene lost 3 bases, with 9 bases spanning the gap. Germline V gene sequence: CDR1 SNHLY, CDR2 FYNNEI. The CDR3 has 14 amino acids. Before sorting, lamina propria lymphocytes were separated from surgical specimens by density gradient. This chain joins TRBV2 and TRBJ2-6, with a possible D match to TRBD2 (6 bases). This TCR was recovered from an adult with Crohn's disease. Some clones in this sample may be carry-over from other donors' samples. Sequenced input: CD4+ T cells from ileum. Here the CDR3 reads CASRGGYGANVLTF. For the CDR3, the DNA is TGTGCCAGCAGGGGGGGTTATGGGGCCAACGTCCTGACTTTC.